This entry concerns a single T cell receptor (beta chain). The target antigen is unknown. This specimen belongs to a study of cytomegalovirus exposure and HLA in healthy donors. Study-level results: An analysis that was carried out later associated 16,000 or so TCR beta sequences with HLA alleles at 0.05 false discovery rate. The authors reported that TCR beta sequences could predict HLA-A and HLA-B alleles. These predictions were accurate for most subjects in the first cohort. Highly shared sequence variants in one cluster were likely a sequencing artifact.

V was clipped by 4 bases and J by 3 bases, with 6 bases between them. CDR1 and CDR2 from the germline V gene are SGHDN and FVKESK. This CDR3 spans 12 amino acids. Use of 60 Vbeta and 13 Jbeta primers characterized the PCR. Data came from immunoSEQ multiplex PCR; TCRdb stores just in-frame clones and leaves some out. Altogether approximately 100,000 clones are present, around two thirds being singletons, with the ten largest covering over 3.5%. Donors likely had unrecorded immune exposures despite being nominally healthy when sampled. This sequence originates from a man younger than 45 in good health and CMV-seropositive. Sequenced sample: PBMCs. The chain recombines TRBV14 with TRBJ1-2; D not certain. The DNA of the CDR3 is TGTGCCAGCAGCCCAACGGACTATGGCTACACCTTC. Its protein product is CASSPTDYGYTF.